Following are 27 T cell receptor beta chains from one sample sequenced in a study of CD8+ T cells in alopecia areata. RNA extraction and reverse transcription yielded cDNA as sequencing template. Repertoires were generated with immunoSEQ multiplex PCR, while TCRdb's copy carries only in-frame clones and drops some. The table lists 1,500 to 2,000 clones, with no singletons. The specimen was lesional skin. The receptors were sampled from a C3H/HeJ mouse with alopecia areata. MHC haplotype of the mouse line: H2-k.

In the case of this clone: This may come from a read error, since a much larger clone is one base off. Any gene name here is a mouse gene name. The read gets to within 4 residues of the CDR3 end, and the germline J gene fills in the rest. The rearrangement joins TRBV14 to TRBJ1-1, with a weak D call TRBD1 (6 bases). V gave up 4 bases and J gave up 3 bases, with 13 bases separating them. The CDR3 has 14 amino acids. Germline CDR1 reads SGHDT; CDR2 reads FRDEAV. CDR3 in amino acids: CASSDAGQHTEVFF. The part of the CDR3 DNA that was read is TGTGCCAGCAGTGATGCAGGACAGCACACA.

The table lists this clone with many counts. Germline and genes here are mouse. Sequencing ends 4 residues short of the CDR3 end; the germline J gene provides the rest. The chain has TRBV13-3 and TRBJ2-1; 8 nucleotides agree with TRBD2. This CDR3 has 15 residues. Germline V gene lookup returns CDR1 NNHDY and CDR2 SYVADS. Trimming at V came to 1 base and at J to 6 bases, leaving 6 bases not matched to a gene. CDR3 bases read: TGTGCCAGCAGTGATTATCTGGGGGGCGTTGCT. It translates to CASSDYLGGVA. The CDR3 reads in full as CASSDYLGGVAEQFF.

This clone was observed at least ten times. The gene names given are mouse names. The sequence runs out 4 residues before the end of the CDR3; the remainder is reconstructed from the germline J gene. The chain is built from TRBV19 and TRBJ2-3; TRBD2 agrees at 14 bases. This CDR3 comprises 17 residues. The trim removed 2 bases at V and 0 bases at J, leaving 2 bases unmatched. Germline CDR1 is FNHDT and CDR2 is SITEND (reference sequence). CDR3 bases read: TGTGCCAGCAGTATCGGGACTGGGGGGGCGAGTGCAGAA. It codes for CASSIGTGGASAE. The whole CDR3 region reads CASSIGTGGASAETLYF.

This clone has ten or more counts. The gene symbols are mouse symbols. The read falls 4 residues short of the CDR3 end, and the missing part is taken from the germline J gene. V is TRBV1 and J is TRBJ2-7; a weak D match, TRBD2 (7 bases). The germline V and J ends were trimmed by 4 bases and 0 bases, with 10 bases remaining between them. Germline V gene lookup returns CDR1 NSQYPW and CDR2 LRSPGD (reference sequence). This CDR3 contains 14 residues. The sequenced CDR3 bases are TGCACCTGCAGTGAGGGGGGGGGCTCCTAT. Translating it yields CTCSEGGGSY. The full CDR3 is CTCSEGGGSYEQYF.

In this sample, this clone turned up many times. Gene names and germline match the mouse. The missing CDR3 end, 4 residues past where the read stops, is filled in from the germline J gene. The chain uses TRBV5 and TRBJ2-7; 10 bases are a match to TRBD2. Germline lookup yields CDR1 LGHNA and CDR2 YNLKQL (reference sequence). The CDR3 consists of 14 residues. CDR3 sequence: CASSQEDWGYEQYF. The sequenced part of the CDR3 DNA is TGTGCCAGCAGCCAAGAGGACTGGGGGTAT.

In the case of this clone: The protein listed by TCRdb differs at residue 16 from the translated DNA, so the DNA translation is shown. Genes and germline are mouse. The read is 3 residues too short to cover the CDR3 end, so that end is filled in from the germline J gene. V and J are TRBV13-1 and TRBJ1-3, with 9 bases identical to TRBD1. Per germline, CDR1 NSHNY and CDR2 SYGAGN. The V and J ends lost 4 bases and 0 bases, in that order; junction bases with no gene match: 14. The CDR3 extends over 19 amino acids. The CDR3 protein is CASSHNHRGRRDSGNTLYF. Incomplete CDR3 DNA: TGTGCCAGCAGTCATAATCACAGGGGGCGTAGGGATTCTGGAAATACG.

This clone was seen more than once but under ten times. The gene names here belong to mouse. The read ends 4 residues early relative to the CDR3; the germline J gene fills the gap. This chain uses TRBV13-2 with TRBJ2-7; TRBD2 agrees at 10 bases. The CDR3 extends over 16 amino acids. Per the germline V gene, CDR1 is NNHNN and CDR2 is SYGAGS (reference sequence). The sequenced CDR3 bases are TGTGCCAGCGGTGATGCCGACTGGGGGGCTGCATAT. Its protein is CASGDADWGAAY. The full-length CDR3 reads as CASGDADWGAAYEQYF.

At least ten counts were recorded for this clone. Genes and germline come from the mouse. The read terminates 4 residues ahead of where the CDR3 ends, so the germline J gene completes it. V usage is TRBV13-3 and J usage is TRBJ1-1, with D possibly matching TRBD1 (5 bases). The germline V gene has CDR1 NNHDY and CDR2 SYVADS. The CDR3 is 14 residues long. The CDR3 reads CASSEGLGGREVFF. The CDR3 bases that were read are TGTGCCAGCAGTGAAGGCCTGGGGGGGAGA.

This clone showed up many times. The gene names here belong to mouse. The CDR3 end is not reached by the read, which stops 4 residues before it; the germline J gene fills it in. The chain couples TRBV13-1 to TRBJ2-5, with D perhaps TRBD2 (6 bases). The CDR3 is 14 amino acids. Germline CDR1 NSHNY, CDR2 SYGAGN. V shed 1 base and J shed 3 bases, with 9 bases lying between them. The CDR3 sequence: CASSDRLGQDTQYF. The covered CDR3 bases are TGTGCCAGCAGTGATCGCCTGGGGCAAGAC.

This clone showed up many times. One end of the junction varies from germline; a read error may be responsible. Gene labels here are mouse ones. The CDR3 is CASGEIRGRGAEQFF. The CDR3 bases that were read are TGTGCCAGCGGTGAAATCAGGGGGAGAGGTGCT. The V gene is TRBV13-3, the J gene TRBJ2-1; TRBD1 aligns across 7 bases. Sequencing ends 4 residues short of the CDR3 end; the germline J gene provides the rest. This CDR3 is built from 15 residues. Germline loops: CDR1 NNHDY, CDR2 SYVADS.

This clone has at least ten counts. The listed genes are named as in mouse. The CDR3 end is not reached by the read, which stops 4 residues before it; the germline J gene fills it in. The genes are TRBV13-3 and TRBJ2-4; TRBD1 might be the D (6 bases). The CDR3 is 14 residues long. Germline CDR1 reads NNHDY; CDR2 reads SYVADS. V dropped 4 bases and J dropped 0 bases, with 9 bases sitting between them. This CDR3 reads CASSRGQSQNTLYF. CDR3 DNA (partial): TGTGCCAGCAGTCGGGGACAAAGTCAAAAC.

Turning to this clone: It may be a read error: a sequence one base away is much more abundant. The gene symbols are mouse symbols. Read coverage stops 4 residues before the CDR3 terminus; the germline J gene supplies the remainder. The V call is TRBV4, the J call TRBJ1-2; possible D gene TRBD1, 6 bases. Trimming stripped 5 bases from V and 0 bases from J, with 10 bases between. The V gene's germline CDR1 is LGHDT and CDR2 YNNKQL (reference sequence). CDR3 length: 14 residues. CDR3 in amino acids: CASSRDTANSDYTF. Partial CDR3 DNA: TGTGCCAGCAGCCGGGACACTGCAAACTCC.

This clone was found many times. Mouse germline and gene names are used. The read stops 4 residues short of the end of the CDR3; the missing end is completed from the germline J gene. This CDR3 is also generated by other DNA sequences in the sample. The V call is TRBV13-3, the J call TRBJ2-7, with TRBD2 matching over 11 bases. V was pared by 4 bases and J by 1 base, with 4 bases of the junction left unmatched. The CDR3 sequence is 15 residues long. The germline V gene encodes CDR1 NNHDY and CDR2 SYVADS. CDR3 bases read: TGTGCCAGCAGTATCGGGACTGGGGGTTCCTAT. Amino acid sequence: CASSIGTGGSY. The CDR3 as a whole reads CASSIGTGGSYEQYF.

Within the sample, this clone is medium-sized. The listed genes are named as in mouse. The CDR3 end lies 4 residues beyond the end of the read and is filled in from the germline J gene. V gene TRBV3 combines with J gene TRBJ1-2; 9 bases are shared with TRBD1. From germline, CDR1 is SNHLY and CDR2 FYNGKV (reference sequence). The CDR3 consists of 13 residues. With V trimmed by 6 bases and J by 2 bases, 1 base remained unmatched. The CDR3 DNA, read in part, is TGTGCCAGCAGTGGGACAGGGAACTCC. Translated, it gives CASSGTGNS. In full, the CDR3 reads CASSGTGNSDYTF.

Worth noting for this clone: Any gene name here is a mouse gene name. The CDR3 is cut off 4 residues early in the read; its end comes from the germline J gene. This chain joins TRBV19 and TRBJ2-4; 11 bases fit TRBD2. Looked up from germline, CDR1 is FNHDT and CDR2 is SITEND (reference sequence). The CDR3 totals 17 residues. Unmatched junction bases numbered 4, after V lost 1 base and J lost 0 bases. The CDR3 loop is CASSIYWGGASQNTLYF. The sequenced CDR3 bases are TGTGCCAGCAGTATATACTGGGGGGGCGCCAGTCAAAAC.

Many counts were recorded for this clone. Gene and germline names: mouse. The CDR3 goes on 4 residues after the read ends, and that part is filled in from the germline J gene. This chain connects TRBV13-3 to TRBJ2-1; D is perhaps TRBD1 (8 bases). The ends were cut back, 4 bases at V and 4 bases at J, with 12 bases in the middle. The germline CDR1 and CDR2 sequences are NNHDY and SYVADS. The CDR3 runs 14 residues. CDR3 bases read: TGTGCCAGCAGTCTACAGGGGGGGTATGCT. Encoded protein: CASSLQGGYA. The whole CDR3 region reads CASSLQGGYAEQFF.

This clone was counted many times. These gene names are mouse names. The sequence runs out 4 residues before the end of the CDR3; the remainder is reconstructed from the germline J gene. The chain uses TRBV13-2 and TRBJ1-2; TRBD1 agrees at 8 bases. The CDR3 has 14 amino acids. Germline V gives CDR1 NNHNN, CDR2 SYGAGS (reference sequence). Partial CDR3 DNA: TGTGCCAGCGGTGATGCCACAGGGGGATCC. This sequence encodes CASGDATGGS. The entire CDR3 protein reads CASGDATGGSDYTF.

This clone was observed many times. The gene names given are mouse names. The CDR3 end falls 4 residues outside the read, so it is completed with the germline J gene. The same CDR3 also results from other DNA sequences found in this sample. The rearrangement joins TRBV14 to TRBJ2-7, with a tentative D call TRBD2 (7 bases). This CDR3 has 14 residues. Germline lookup yields CDR1 SGHDT and CDR2 FRDEAV. Trimming cost V 2 bases and J 0 bases, with 9 bases left between them. Partial CDR3 DNA: TGTGCCAGCAGTTTTGGGGGGCGCTCCTAT. As protein: CASSFGGRSY. The full CDR3 sequence reads CASSFGGRSYEQYF. The variable domain in full, with the rest retrieved from reference TRBV14 and TRBJ2-7, is EAGVTQSPRYAVLQEGQAVSFWCDPISGHDTLYWYQQPRDQGPQLLVYFRDEAVIDNSQLPSDRFSAVRPKGTNSTLKIQSAKQGDTATYLCASSFGGRSYEQYFGPGTRLTVL.

This clone was seen more than once but under ten times. These gene names are mouse names. Coverage ceases 4 residues before the CDR3 finishes, and the germline J gene fills in the end. The chain recombines TRBV15 with TRBJ1-1; 7 bases line up with TRBD1. This CDR3 has 13 amino acids. Germline V gene sequence: CDR1 SGHND, CDR2 FRSKSL. The sequenced CDR3 bases are TGTGCCAGCAGGCCGGGACAGCCAACA. Amino acid sequence: CASRPGQPT. The whole CDR3 is CASRPGQPTEVFF.

At least ten counts were recorded for this clone. Gene names denote mouse genes. The CDR3 goes on 4 residues after the read ends, and that part is filled in from the germline J gene. The genes are TRBV29 and TRBJ2-5; 9 bases agree with TRBD1. This CDR3 comprises 14 residues. The germline gives CDR1 MSHET, CDR2 SYDVDS. The CDR3 is CASSPGTGRDTQYF. The covered CDR3 bases are TGTGCTAGCAGCCCCGGGACAGGGAGAGAC.

This clone showed up many times. All gene names here are mouse names. The read gets to within 4 residues of the CDR3 end, and the germline J gene fills in the rest. The rearrangement joins TRBV19 to TRBJ1-2; possibly TRBD1 for D (6 bases). Trimming shortened V by 4 bases and J by 0 bases, and 10 bases separated the two germline ends. The CDR3 has 14 amino acids. Germline loops: CDR1 FNHDT, CDR2 SITEND (reference sequence). Partial CDR3 DNA: TGTGCCAGCAGTGGGGACAAGGCAAACTCC. It codes for CASSGDKANS. The CDR3 reads in full as CASSGDKANSDYTF.

In this sample, this clone turned up many times. TCRdb's protein sequence differs at residue 12 from the translated DNA; the protein presented here follows the DNA. These gene names are mouse names. The read stops 3 residues short of the end of the CDR3; the missing end is completed from the germline J gene. Distinct nucleotide sequences in the sample also encode this CDR3. The chain combines TRBV17 with TRBJ1-6; 9 bases agree with TRBD1. TRBJ1-6 belongs to the ORF category, with a function that is uncertain. The CDR3 consists of 15 residues. The junction had 0 bases not matched to a gene; V was cut back by 6 bases and J by 0 bases. The germline V gene has CDR1 MNHDT and CDR2 YYDKIL. The part of the CDR3 DNA that was read is TGTGCTAGCAGACAGGGGGCTTCCTATAATTCGCCC. Amino acid sequence: CASRQGASYNSP. The whole CDR3 sequence reads CASRQGASYNSPLYF.

This clone was recorded a few times. A much more abundant neighbour one base away suggests this may be a read error. Mouse names are used for the genes. The sample has other DNA sequences that encode this CDR3 too. The CDR3 DNA, read in part, is TGTGCCAGCAGTCCTACTGGTGGCCAAGAC. It codes for CASSPTGGQD. The full CDR3 reads CASSPTGGQDTQYF. The chain links TRBV3 to TRBJ2-5; possible D gene TRBD2, 5 bases. The read stops 4 residues short of the end of the CDR3; the missing end is completed from the germline J gene. CDR3 length: 14 residues. The V and J ends lost 6 bases and 2 bases respectively, with 12 bases between them. The germline gives CDR1 SNHLY, CDR2 FYNGKV (reference sequence).

To note about this clone: The gene symbols are mouse symbols. With the read ending 4 residues before the CDR3 end, the germline J gene is used to fill in that end. The chain joins TRBV5 to TRBJ1-4; TRBD1 might be the D (6 bases). The CDR3 covers 17 residues. Germline assignment: CDR1 LGHNA and CDR2 YNLKQL (reference sequence). V was pared by 3 bases and J by 3 bases, with 17 bases between. This chain's CDR3 is CASSHLGGAIPNERLFF. Partial CDR3 DNA: TGTGCCAGCAGCCACCTCGGGGGGGCCATTCCCAACGAA.

This clone was observed a handful of times. Gene names are mouse gene names. The read ends 4 residues before the CDR3 terminus; that terminus is restored from the germline J gene. The chain couples TRBV19 to TRBJ1-1; TRBD1 matches at 7 bases. CDR1 FNHDT and CDR2 SITEND come from the germline V gene (reference sequence). Trimming took 5 bases from V and 4 from J; bases not matched to a gene: 8. The CDR3 contains 14 residues. The covered CDR3 bases are TGTGCCAGCAGGGACAGGCGGGGACTCACA. Its translation: CASRDRRGLT. In full, the CDR3 is CASRDRRGLTEVFF.

This clone was detected only a few times. The germline and genes are mouse ones. The read ends 4 residues early relative to the CDR3; the germline J gene fills the gap. The V and J genes are TRBV13-3 and TRBJ2-1; maybe TRBD1 (6 bases). Trimming cost V 4 bases and J 0 bases, with 8 bases left between them. The CDR3 is made up of 14 amino acids. The germline V gene has CDR1 NNHDY and CDR2 SYVADS. CDR3 bases read: TGTGCCAGCAGTCCCAGGGGTAACTATGCT. Translation gives CASSPRGNYA. The CDR3 as a whole reads CASSPRGNYAEQFF.

This clone rates as large (0.1 to 1%). The gene names here belong to mouse. The sequenced fragment ends 4 residues before the CDR3 boundary, so the rest is inferred from the germline J gene. The sample contains more than one DNA sequence encoding this CDR3. This chain uses TRBV19 with TRBJ2-7; the match to TRBD2 covers 12 bases. CDR1 FNHDT and CDR2 SITEND come from the germline V gene (reference sequence). This CDR3 has 15 residues. The ends lost 3 bases at V and 3 bases at J; junction bases unmatched: 4. The DNA read from the CDR3 is TGTGCCAGCAGTACCCGGACTGGGGGGGGCTAT. Encoded protein: CASSTRTGGGY. The whole CDR3 reads CASSTRTGGGYEQYF.